This TCR beta chain appears in the sequencing data of a study of blood T cell repertoires in COVID-19. Generated by immunoSEQ multiplex PCR, the TCRdb table keeps only in-frame clones and is missing some. The data show some 160,000 clones, with 75% to 85% seen just once and nearly 3.5% held by the top ten. This CDR3 is 17 amino acids long. The germline V gene has CDR1 MNHEY and CDR2 SMNVEV (reference sequence). V lost 8 bases, J lost 0 bases, and 20 bases lay in between. This sequence was found in a woman aged 60-75 years who had recovered from COVID-19. V gene TRBV27 combines with J gene TRBJ1-5, with D tentatively TRBD1 (5 bases). The sequencing sample was made of PBMCs or T cells enriched from blood (not recorded which). CDR3 DNA: TGTGCCAGCGCTAACTCGCCAGGGCCCTATAGCAATCAGCCCCAGCATTTT. Its protein is CASANSPGPYSNQPQHF.